This TCR beta chain derives from a study of T cell changes during pregnancy in multiple sclerosis. This clone was detected a few times. The table came from immunoSEQ multiplex PCR; TCRdb's copy has only in-frame clones and leaves some out. The sample carries 55,000 to 70,000 clones, around 90% recorded once. Germline assignment: CDR1 SGHTA and CDR2 FQGNSA. The CDR3 has 14 residues. Trimming took off 1 base at V and 0 bases at J, with 5 bases between the two ends. This TCR was sampled from a female donor in good health, enrolled as a control in a pregnancy study. The sample was peripheral blood, taken in the second trimester of pregnancy. The genes are TRBV7-2 and TRBJ2-3; tentative D call: TRBD2 (5 bases). CDR3 residues: CASSLGESTDTQYF. The CDR3 nucleotides read TGTGCCAGCAGCTTAGGGGAGAGCACAGATACGCAGTATTTT.